Included here is one TCR beta chain sequence, with context. This entry comes from a study of blood T cell repertoires in COVID-19. Generated by immunoSEQ multiplex PCR, the TCRdb table keeps only in-frame clones and is missing some. Of about 120,000 clones detected, 82% appear once; the ten largest clones hold 4% to 5.5%. Trimming stripped 4 bases from V and 8 bases from J, with 18 bases between. The CDR3 length is 15 residues. The germline CDR1 and CDR2 sequences are SGHRS and YFSETQ. Sequences were obtained from peripheral blood. This chain joins TRBV5-1 and TRBJ2-2; unclear D gene. The receptor was derived from an older woman with acute or convalescent COVID-19. The CDR3 reads CASSPDEPGRGELFF. The CDR3 DNA reads TGCGCCAGCAGCCCTGACGAGCCGGGTAGGGGGGAGCTGTTTTTT.